Below, 30 T cell receptor beta chains from the same sample are listed, as sequenced in a study of glioma-infiltrating T cells. TCR alpha and beta CDR3 regions were amplified from RNA using iRepertoire nested multiplex PCR. MiXCR, applied by TCRdb to the multiplex PCR reads, yields one record per CDR3 protein. The sample carries 20,000 to 25,000 distinct CDR3 sequences, 20% to 25% recorded once. Material for sequencing was glioma tissue, nonneoplastic brain tissue, or PBMCs (not recorded which). The receptors derive from a human donor with low-grade glioma or glioblastoma, undergoing nonglioma brain surgery, or in good health (not recorded which).

This clonotype has a handful of counts. The genes are TRBV9 and TRBJ2-5, with a weak D call TRBD2 (6 bases). The CDR3 runs to 15 residues. V gave up 0 bases and J gave up 5 bases, with 14 bases separating them. Germline V gene data show CDR1 as SGDLS and CDR2 as YYNGEE. The CDR3 region has the DNA TGTGCCAGCAGCGTAGTTCCGGGAGAGAGGGAGACCCAGTACTTC. Amino acids: CASSVVPGERETQYF.

The V call is TRBV4-2, the J call TRBJ2-5; 15 bases are shared with TRBD2. The trim removed 2 bases at V and 5 bases at J, leaving 9 bases unmatched. Germline V lookup: CDR1 LGHNA, CDR2 YNFKEQ. This CDR3 is built from 18 residues. CDR3 bases: TGTGCCAGCAGCCAACTCCAACTGGGACTAGCGGGGGGTGAGACCCAGTACTTC. Residues: CASSQLQLGLAGGETQYF.

The sample holds many counts of this clonotype. The chain is built from TRBV6-1 and TRBJ2-3, with TRBD2 matching over 11 bases. Trimming cost V 6 bases and J 6 bases; bases outside gene matches: 5. CDR3 length: 14 amino acids. Germline CDR1 and CDR2: MNHNS and SASEGT. CDR3 residues: CASSPSGGSDTQYF. Here the CDR3 DNA reads TGTGCCAGCAGCCCTAGCGGGGGGAGTGATACGCAGTATTTT.

This clonotype was seen many times. V usage is TRBV7-8 and J usage is TRBJ2-5; 7 positions match TRBD1. The germline CDR1 and CDR2 sequences are SGHVS and FQNEAQ. Trimming took 3 bases from V and 5 from J; bases not matched to a gene: 9. The CDR3 runs to 15 residues. The CDR3 sequence: CASSFETGLKETQYF. In DNA, the CDR3 is TGTGCCAGCAGCTTTGAGACAGGGCTTAAGGAGACCCAGTACTTC.

To note about this clonotype: The missing conserved phenylalanine or tryptophan at the end of this CDR3 makes a read error likely. The chain uses TRBV6-1 and TRBJ2-2; the D gene is possibly TRBD1 (6 bases). Germline CDR1 is MNHNS and CDR2 is SASEGT. The CDR3 is 15 amino acids. CDR3 residues: CASTRTDSNNGELFS. The CDR3 region has the DNA TGTGCCAGCACCCGGACAGATTCGAACAACGGGGAGCTGTTTTCT.

This clonotype counts as medium-sized. The rearrangement joins TRBV20-1 to TRBJ2-7; D call uncertain. Germline values: CDR1 DFQATT, CDR2 SNEGSKA (reference sequence). This CDR3 region has 9 residues. Trimming removed 4 bases at V and 2 bases at J, with 0 bases between. The CDR3 DNA follows: TGCAGTGCTACCTACGAGCAGTACTTC. Translated, it gives CSATYEQYF.

This clonotype occurred a few times. V and J are TRBV4-1 and TRBJ1-2; no clear D gene. CDR1 and CDR2 from the germline V gene are MGHRA and YSYEKL. The CDR3 is 15 amino acids. V lost 0 bases, J lost 5 bases, and 13 bases lay in between. In nucleotides, the CDR3 is TGCGCCAGCAGCCAAGACTCGGCAGGAGGGTATGGCTACACCTTC. It codes for CASSQDSAGGYGYTF.

Only one count was recorded for this clonotype. The rearrangement joins TRBV20-1 to TRBJ1-2, with D uncertain. The germline V gene encodes CDR1 DFQATT and CDR2 SNEGSKA (reference sequence). The V end lost 8 bases, the J end lost 13 bases, and 11 bases lay between the germline ends. The CDR3 is made up of 8 amino acids. CDR3 in amino acids: CSTVDGTF. CDR3 DNA sequence: TGCAGTACTGTGGATGGCACCTTC.

Concerning this clonotype itself: Being one base from a much bigger clone, this may be a read error. The V and J genes are TRBV27 and TRBJ1-6, with 7 bases lining up with TRBD1. The trim removed 5 bases at V and 0 bases at J, leaving 1 base unmatched. The CDR3 runs 15 residues. Per the germline V gene, CDR1 is MNHEY and CDR2 is SMNVEV (reference sequence). In DNA, the CDR3 is TGTGCCAGCAGTCCAGGGGGCTCCTATAATTCACCCCTCCACTTT. Its translation: CASSPGGSYNSPLHF.

This clonotype was recorded at least ten times. The rearrangement uses TRBV6-1 and TRBJ2-3; D is uncertain. Germline CDR1 is MNHNS and CDR2 is SASEGT. Trimming took off 5 bases at V and 6 bases at J, with 9 bases between the two ends. The CDR3 totals 12 residues. The CDR3 sequence: CASSRVRDTQYF. In DNA form, the CDR3 reads TGTGCCAGCAGTCGGGTGAGGGATACGCAGTATTTT.

This clonotype was found many times. The chain combines TRBV7-2 with TRBJ1-2; 7 bases line up with TRBD1. J gave up 4 bases and V 1 base, and 6 bases lay outside the gene matches. Germline loops: CDR1 SGHTA, CDR2 FQGNSA. The CDR3 extends over 15 amino acids. The CDR3 region has the DNA TGTGCCAGCAGCTTAGTAGCTGGACAGGCCTATGGCTACACCTTC. Protein: CASSLVAGQAYGYTF.

This clonotype was found a few times. CDR3 residues: CSPSESGGTQYF. CDR3 nucleotide sequence: TGCAGTCCCTCGGAATCGGGGGGGACCCAGTACTTC. The rearrangement joins TRBV20-1 to TRBJ2-5; 7 positions agree with TRBD2. CDR1 DFQATT and CDR2 SNEGSKA come from the germline V gene (reference sequence). Trimming removed 8 bases from V and 7 bases from J; junction bases left unmatched: 10. The CDR3 runs to 12 residues.

This clonotype was detected only a few times. This may come from a read error, since a much larger clone is one base off. The chain couples TRBV7-2 to TRBJ2-5; D is uncertain. The CDR3 has 12 amino acids. Germline V gene data show CDR1 as SGHTA and CDR2 as FQGNSA. CDR3 coding DNA: TGTGCCCGCAGCTTAGTCGGTTCGACCCAGTACTTC. Encoded protein: CARSLVGSTQYF.

This clonotype was counted between two and nine times. The chain has TRBV7-9 and TRBJ2-7; D unresolved. Germline CDR1 is SEHNR and CDR2 is FQNEAQ (reference sequence). CDR3 size: 13 residues. V was shortened by 5 bases and J by 2 bases, with 10 bases between the two germline ends. In DNA, the CDR3 is TGTGCCAGCAGCCAGAGATTGGCCTACGAGCAGTACTTC. Translation: CASSQRLAYEQYF.

Notes on this clonotype: The limits of the CDR3 on the DNA are not certain, so only TCRdb's listed CDR3 is given. The V gene is TRBV14, the J gene TRBJ1-2. Inclusive of both ends, the CDR3 amounts to 15 amino acids. CDR1 is SGHDN, CDR2 FVKESK, per germline. CDR3 in amino acids: CASSFYICSAVDGTF.

This clonotype was seen at least ten times. This clone may be a read error of a much larger clone one base away. The V call is TRBV7-2, the J call TRBJ1-5; D remains ambiguous. In germline, CDR1 is SGHTA, CDR2 FQGNSA. The CDR3 is made up of 15 amino acids. CDR3 amino acids: CARSRNDYSNQPQHF. The CDR3 region has the DNA TGTGCCCGCAGCCGTAATGATTATAGCAATCAGCCCCAGCATTTT.

CDR3 DNA sequence: TGTGCCAGTACCACCGGGACAGTGAACACTGAAGCTTTCTTT. Protein sequence: CASTTGTVNTEAFF. The chain joins TRBV19 to TRBJ1-1; 7 bases line up with TRBD1. Germline V gene data show CDR1 as LNHDA and CDR2 as SQIVND (reference sequence). Trimming at V came to 7 bases and at J to 0 bases, leaving 5 bases not matched to a gene. This CDR3 is built from 14 residues.

As to this clonotype: Just one base apart from a much larger clone, this may be a read error. This sequence joins TRBV15 and TRBJ1-1; a weak D match, TRBD1 (5 bases). CDR3 length equals 13 residues. CDR1 and CDR2 from the germline V gene are LNHNV and YYDKDF (reference sequence). The CDR3 nucleotides are TGTGCCACCGCCGGTTCTTTGGACACTGAAGCTTCCTTT. This translates into CATAGSLDTEASF.

This clonotype appeared many times. The genes are TRBV12-3 or TRBV12-4 and TRBJ2-7; D ambiguous. Trimming took off 5 bases at V and 5 bases at J, with 16 bases between the two ends. The CDR3 totals 14 residues. CDR3 sequence reads: CASSPGWQSDEQYF. The CDR3 region has the DNA TGTGCCAGCAGTCCAGGATGGCAGTCTGACGAGCAGTACTTC.

This clonotype was seen ten or more times. J is TRBJ2-7 and V is TRBV2; D possibly corresponds to TRBD1 (5 bases). V was pared by 6 bases and J by 5 bases, with 23 bases between. The CDR3 runs to 16 residues. CDR1 is SNHLY and CDR2 is FYNNEI in the germline V gene. CDR3 region: CASRARSGSSENEQYF. Written as DNA, the CDR3 is TGTGCCAGCAGGGCTAGATCAGGGTCGAGTGAGAACGAGCAGTACTTC.

On this clonotype itself: A much larger clone lies a single base off, so this may be a read error. The chain employs TRBV7-9 and TRBJ1-1; D gene ambiguous. The CDR3 consists of 15 residues. Trimming took 0 bases from V and 1 from J, leaving 9 bases between them. The germline gives CDR1 SEHNR, CDR2 FQNEAQ (reference sequence). The chain's CDR3 is CASSLAGLPNTEAFF. CDR3 sequence (DNA): TGTGCCAGCAGCTTAGCAGGGCTGCCGAACACTGAAGCTTTCTTT.

Regarding this clonotype: At one of its ends the junction is not consistent with the germline gene, which may arise from a read error. V usage is TRBV2 and J usage is TRBJ1-2; D not certain. Germline V gene data show CDR1 as SNHLY and CDR2 as FYNNEI. The CDR3 has 15 amino acids. CDR3 sequence (DNA): TGTACCAGCAGTGAAGCGTCTAGCCCCAACTATGGCTACACCTTC. This sequence encodes CTSSEASSPNYGYTF. The whole variable domain, remainder taken from reference TRBV2 and TRBJ1-2, is EPEVTQTPSHQVTQMGQEVILRCVPISNHLYFYWYRQILGQKVEFLVSFYNNEISEKSEIFDDQFSVERPDGSNFTLKIRSTKLEDSAMYFCTSSEASSPNYGYTFGSGTRLTVV.

The chain carries TRBV4-2 and TRBJ1-2; 8 positions match TRBD1. The CDR3 is made up of 14 amino acids. Trimming cost V 10 bases and J 4 bases; bases outside gene matches: 11. CDR1 LGHNA and CDR2 YNFKEQ come from the germline V gene. The CDR3 spells CAITDRALLYGYTF. DNA of the CDR3: TGTGCCATTACGGACAGGGCACTTCTCTATGGCTACACCTTC.

V and J are TRBV19 and TRBJ2-6; 7 nucleotides agree with TRBD1. The CDR3 runs to 17 residues. Germline V lookup: CDR1 LNHDA, CDR2 SQIVND (reference sequence). With V trimmed by 6 bases and J by 0 bases, 8 bases remained unmatched. DNA for the CDR3: TGTGCCAGTAGCCCAGACAGGGACCTCTCTGGGGCCAACGTCCTGACTTTC. It yields the protein CASSPDRDLSGANVLTF.

This clonotype has at least ten counts. The chain employs TRBV12-3 or TRBV12-4 and TRBJ1-2, with 8 positions matching TRBD1. V trimming: 5 bases; J trimming: 8 bases; junction bases outside the gene matches: 4. CDR3 length: 12 residues. CDR3 loop: CASSLGQGGYTF. The CDR3 DNA reads as TGTGCCAGCAGTCTTGGACAGGGAGGCTACACCTTC.

This sequence joins TRBV12-3 or TRBV12-4 and TRBJ1-5; D is uncertain. V lost 3 bases and J lost 4, with 7 bases in between. This CDR3 spans 13 amino acids. The DNA for the CDR3 is TGTGCCAGCAGTTTGGGCCTTAATCAGCCCCAGCATTTT. Its translation: CASSLGLNQPQHF.

CDR3 sequence: CASSSGTPLREQYF. The CDR3 DNA reads TGTGCCAGCTCATCCGGGACACCTTTGCGCGAGCAGTACTTC. The chain uses TRBV18 and TRBJ2-7; possible D gene TRBD1, 6 bases. Germline assignment: CDR1 KGHSH and CDR2 LQKENI. This CDR3 is 14 amino acids long. Trimming took off 5 bases at V and 6 bases at J, with 17 bases between the two ends. Together with reference TRBV18 and TRBJ2-7, the CDR3 gives the full variable domain: NAGVMQNPRHLVRRRGQEARLRCSPMKGHSHVYWYRQLPEEGLKFMVYLQKENIIDESGMPKERFSAEFPKEGPSILRIQQVVRGDSAAYFCASSSGTPLREQYFGPGTRLTVT.

In this sample, this clonotype turned up a few times. The chain recombines TRBV28 with TRBJ2-3; tentative D call: TRBD2 (7 bases). V gave up 7 bases and J gave up 1 base, with 15 bases separating them. Germline V gene data show CDR1 as MDHEN and CDR2 as SYDVKM. This CDR3 has 15 amino acids. The CDR3 spells CASTRWGGGTDTQYF. In nucleotides, the CDR3 is TGTGCCAGCACCAGGTGGGGGGGCGGCACAGATACGCAGTATTTT.

This clonotype was detected once. This sequence may be a read error, since a much larger clone differs from it by one base. V gene TRBV3-1 combines with J gene TRBJ1-6, with 7 positions matching TRBD1. The CDR3 is 17 residues long. V lost 4 bases, J lost 9 bases, and 15 bases stayed unmatched. The V gene's germline CDR1 is LGHDT and CDR2 YNNKEL (reference sequence). The CDR3 DNA is TGTGCCAGCAGCCTTCGGACAGGACTGCATCGCGGTTCACCCCTCCACTTT. It is translated as CASSLRTGLHRGSPLHF.

This clonotype was found many times. CDR3 sequence: CASSPDRSSYNEQFF. CDR3 coding DNA: TGTGCCAGCAGCCCCGACAGGAGCTCCTACAATGAGCAGTTCTTC. This chain connects TRBV3-1 to TRBJ2-1; a possible D gene is TRBD1 (6 bases). From germline, CDR1 is LGHDT and CDR2 YNNKEL (reference sequence). V dropped 4 bases and J dropped 0 bases, with 10 bases sitting between them. The CDR3 covers 15 residues.